Below are 27 T cell receptor beta chains sequenced from a single sample in a study of blood T cells in healthy people across ages (dated by TCRdb to the mid-2010s). Preparation of the library involved 5' RACE. Sequenced using an Illumina HiSeq 2500. The second PCR ran for roughly 7 to 11 cycles and used a J-beta primer mix along with a sample-barcoded 5' primer. The raw public reads went through TCRdb reprocessing: fastp at Q25, MiXCR clone calling, in-frame beta chains kept. Duplicate CDR3 protein sequences are folded into a single record with the most common DNA and genes. The sample table contains 800,000 to 900,000 distinct CDR3 sequences; only one count was recorded for around 62% of them. Jointly, the top ten make up about 30% of the sample. The sequenced sample was blood. Receptors were obtained from a man aged 30 to 45 in good health.

The J gene is TRBJ2-5, the V gene TRBV4-2; D perhaps matches TRBD1 (5 bases). CDR1 LGHNA and CDR2 YNFKEQ come from the germline V gene. This CDR3 is built from 15 residues. V shed 0 bases and J shed 4 bases, with 12 bases lying between them. CDR3 nucleotides: TGTGCCAGCAGCCAAGATCAGGGAAGAGCAGAGACCCAGTACTTC. It translates to CASSQDQGRAETQYF.

In its sample, this clonotype was seen once. V is TRBV20-1 and J is TRBJ1-4; no clear D gene. This CDR3 comprises 17 residues. Germline V gene lookup returns CDR1 DFQATT and CDR2 SNEGSKA (reference sequence). V lost 1 base and J lost 5, with 20 bases in between. The CDR3 protein is CSARGVVEGPSNEKLFF. CDR3 coding DNA: TGCAGTGCTAGAGGGGTGGTGGAAGGGCCGTCAAATGAAAAACTGTTTTTT.

This clonotype was counted between two and nine times. The chain is built from TRBV3-1 and TRBJ2-1; the D gene is possibly TRBD2 (5 bases). V lost 1 base and J 6 bases, leaving 16 bases between the germline ends. The CDR3 contains 16 residues. Germline CDR1 reads LGHDT; CDR2 reads YNNKEL (reference sequence). In DNA form, the CDR3 reads TGTGCCAGCAGCCAAGGGGAGACGGGGAGCATCAATGAGCAGTTCTTC. Its translation is CASSQGETGSINEQFF.

This chain joins TRBV7-9 and TRBJ1-4; TRBD1 agrees at 9 bases. CDR1 is SEHNR and CDR2 is FQNEAQ in the germline V gene (reference sequence). The junction had 4 bases not matched to a gene; V was cut back by 1 base and J by 7 bases. The CDR3 has 15 residues. CDR3 sequence: CASSLGGQGFEKLFF. For the CDR3, the DNA is TGTGCCAGCAGCTTAGGGGGACAGGGATTTGAAAAACTGTTTTTT.

The chain couples TRBV10-3 to TRBJ2-4; 8 positions match TRBD1. The J call may be wrong; the DNA end is better matched by TRBJ2-7. The CDR3 covers 15 residues. The germline V gene has CDR1 ENHRY and CDR2 SYGVKD. This chain's CDR3 is CAISDQDREDYEQYF. The CDR3 nucleotides read TGTGCCATCAGTGACCAGGACAGGGAAGACTACGAGCAGTACTTC.

This clonotype appeared a single time. The V gene is TRBV9, the J gene TRBJ2-3, with TRBD2 matching over 10 bases. The J segment lost 0 bases and the V segment lost 3 bases, leaving 4 bases of the junction unmatched. CDR1 SGDLS and CDR2 YYNGEE come from the germline V gene. This CDR3 contains 16 residues. The CDR3 DNA reads as TGTGCCAGCAGCGCTAGCGGGGGAACTAGCACAGATACGCAGTATTTT. Its protein is CASSASGGTSTDTQYF.

The chain links TRBV20-1 to TRBJ2-1; 14 bases map to TRBD2. The V and J ends lost 6 bases and 4 bases, in that order; junction bases with no gene match: 11. Germline CDR1 and CDR2: DFQATT and SNEGSKA (reference sequence). This CDR3 spans 17 amino acids. The CDR3 DNA reads TGCAGTGCCTCATCGACTAGCGGGGGGGCCCGGTACAATGAGCAGTTCTTC. This codes for CSASSTSGGARYNEQFF.

A remark on this clonotype: Being one base from a much bigger clone, this may be a read error. V and J are TRBV6-1 and TRBJ2-7; perhaps TRBD1 as D (5 bases). The V end was cut by 5 bases, the J end by 2 bases, with 13 bases between. Germline CDR1 MNHNS, CDR2 SASEGT. CDR3 length: 14 residues. CDR3 DNA sequence: TGTGCCAGCAGTTCCCAGGCCAGGGCCTACGAGCAGTACTTC. As protein: CASSSQARAYEQYF.

The sample holds one count of this clonotype. The gene calls are TRBV6-5 and TRBJ2-5; 7 nucleotides agree with TRBD1. The CDR3 is 15 amino acids. V shed 5 bases and J 4 bases; nucleotides not matched to a gene: 10. CDR1 is MNHEY and CDR2 is SVGAGI in the germline V gene. DNA of the CDR3: TGTGCCAGCAGTGGGTATGGACAGGCGGGAGAGACCCAGTACTTC. This translates into CASSGYGQAGETQYF.

This chain uses TRBV28 with TRBJ2-1; 13 bases match TRBD2. The CDR3 spans 16 residues. Germline lookup yields CDR1 MDHEN and CDR2 SYDVKM. V trimming: 7 bases; J trimming: 6 bases; junction bases outside the gene matches: 9. In DNA, the CDR3 is TGTGCCAGCATCGAAACGGGACTAGCGGGAACCAATGAGCAGTTCTTC. Translating it yields CASIETGLAGTNEQFF.

This clonotype occurred once. V and J are TRBV25-1 and TRBJ2-7; 8 bases line up with TRBD1. The J segment lost 7 bases and the V segment lost 7 bases, leaving 15 bases of the junction unmatched. The CDR3 is 15 amino acids. Germline V lookup: CDR1 MGHDK, CDR2 SYGVNS. CDR3 protein: CASMKGQGLYNEQYF. CDR3 in DNA: TGTGCCAGCATGAAAGGACAGGGCCTCTACAATGAGCAGTACTTC.

The V call is TRBV5-6, the J call TRBJ1-2, with D maybe TRBD1 (5 bases). The CDR3 totals 17 residues. V lost 0 bases and J 0 bases, leaving 15 bases between the germline ends. The V gene's germline CDR1 is SGHDT and CDR2 YYEEEE. The CDR3 DNA reads TGTGCCAGCAGCTTGGCGGGACCGGGGCGCGCTAACTATGGCTACACCTTC. This sequence encodes CASSLAGPGRANYGYTF.

The chain joins TRBV14 to TRBJ2-4; unclear D gene. The tail of the sequence fits TRBJ2-7 better, so the J call may be wrong. Germline-derived CDR1 and CDR2 are SGHDN and FVKESK. This CDR3 comprises 14 residues. The CDR3 nucleotides are TGTGCCAGCAGCCAATTCCTGCGGTCCGCCGAGCAGTACTTC. Its protein product is CASSQFLRSAEQYF.

The rearrangement uses TRBV20-1 and TRBJ2-4, with D possibly matching TRBD2 (5 bases). The CDR3 is 15 amino acids. The V end was cut by 0 bases, the J end by 2 bases, with 11 bases between. Per the germline V gene, CDR1 is DFQATT and CDR2 is SNEGSKA (reference sequence). The CDR3 reads CSARDPGISKNIQYF. Here the CDR3 DNA reads TGCAGTGCTAGAGATCCGGGGATTTCCAAAAACATTCAGTACTTC.

The chain is built from TRBV7-8 and TRBJ2-5; D might be TRBD2 (5 bases). V was trimmed by 1 base and J by 0 bases, leaving 12 bases between them. The CDR3 extends over 16 amino acids. CDR1 and CDR2 from the germline V gene are SGHVS and FQNEAQ. The CDR3 loop is CASSLDHLAHQETQYF. The CDR3 bases are TGTGCCAGCAGCTTAGACCATCTAGCCCACCAAGAGACCCAGTACTTC.

This chain uses TRBV7-2 with TRBJ2-3; 9 bases map to TRBD1. Germline CDR1 is SGHTA and CDR2 is FQGNSA. The V gene end was trimmed by 5 bases and the J gene end by 4 bases; junction bases not matched to a gene: 7. The CDR3 extends over 15 amino acids. The CDR3 region has the DNA TGTGCCAGCAGCCCCAACAGGGGGCTGGCAGATACGCAGTATTTT. The encoded protein is CASSPNRGLADTQYF. The variable domain in full, completed from reference TRBV7-2 and TRBJ2-3, reads GAGVSQSPSNKVTEKGKDVELRCDPISGHTALYWYRQSLGQGLEFLIYFQGNSAPDKSGLPSDRFSAERTGGSVSTLTIQRTQQEDSAVYLCASSPNRGLADTQYFGPGTRLTVL.

The chain employs TRBV7-9 and TRBJ2-7; 8 positions match TRBD2. From germline, CDR1 is SEHNR and CDR2 FQNEAQ (reference sequence). J lost 3 bases, V lost 4 bases, and 17 bases had no gene match. The CDR3 is 18 residues long. The CDR3 nucleotides are TGTGCCAGCAGCTCGCGGCTAGCGGGTACGGTCCACTACTACGAGCAGTACTTC. Translation: CASSSRLAGTVHYYEQYF. Full variable domain (outside the CDR3, taken from reference TRBV7-9 and TRBJ2-7): DTGVSQNPRHKITKRGQNVTFRCDPISEHNRLYWYRQTLGQGPEFLTYFQNEAQLEKSRLLSDRFSAERPKGSFSTLEIQRTEQGDSAMYLCASSSRLAGTVHYYEQYFGPGTRLTVT.

The V call is TRBV18, the J call TRBJ2-1; D perhaps matches TRBD1 (5 bases). CDR1 KGHSH and CDR2 LQKENI come from the germline V gene. Trimming cost V 4 bases and J 6 bases, with 10 bases left between them. The length of the CDR3 is 13 residues. Here the CDR3 reads CASSLSRVNEQFF. The DNA of the CDR3 is TGTGCCAGCTCACTGTCCAGGGTCAATGAGCAGTTCTTC.

The CDR3 DNA is TGTGCCCTAGGGAAGGGTCATTCGTACGAGCAGTACTTC. It translates to CALGKGHSYEQYF. The J gene is TRBJ2-7, the V gene TRBV30; D is ambiguous. This CDR3 spans 13 amino acids. V shed 8 bases and J shed 4 bases, with 18 bases lying between them. Germline V lookup: CDR1 GTSNPN, CDR2 SVGIG (reference sequence).

Written as DNA, the CDR3 is TGTGCCAGCGGGGATAAACAAGAGACCCAGTACTTC. Its protein is CASGDKQETQYF. The chain recombines TRBV5-4 with TRBJ2-5; D is undetermined. The CDR3 totals 12 residues. The V end lost 7 bases, the J end lost 2 bases, and 9 bases lay between the germline ends. Germline V gives CDR1 SGHNT, CDR2 YYREEE (reference sequence).

The chain is built from TRBV4-1 and TRBJ2-6; D remains ambiguous. Germline lookup yields CDR1 MGHRA and CDR2 YSYEKL. The CDR3 consists of 17 residues. The ends were cut back, 0 bases at V and 0 bases at J, with 9 bases in the middle. The CDR3 sequence is CASSQENGDSGANVLTF. CDR3 coding DNA: TGCGCCAGCAGCCAAGAAAATGGGGACTCTGGGGCCAACGTCCTGACTTTC.

This clonotype was counted between two and nine times. J is TRBJ2-3 and V is TRBV7-2; 11 positions agree with TRBD2. Trimming cost V 5 bases and J 2 bases; bases outside gene matches: 6. This CDR3 has 16 amino acids. Germline CDR1 reads SGHTA; CDR2 reads FQGNSA. The CDR3 spells CASSRSGLADTDTQYF. The CDR3 DNA reads TGTGCCAGCAGCAGATCGGGACTAGCGGACACAGATACGCAGTATTTT.

This clonotype was detected ten times or more. The chain combines TRBV12-3 or TRBV12-4 with TRBJ2-7; 11 positions agree with TRBD1. The CDR3 runs 14 residues. After removal of 6 bases from V and 3 bases from J, the junction contained 4 bases not matched to a gene. CDR3 loop: CASSFGTGGYEQYF. CDR3 coding DNA: TGTGCCAGCAGCTTCGGGACAGGGGGCTACGAGCAGTACTTC.

V is TRBV6-6 and J is TRBJ1-5; maybe TRBD1 (6 bases). Germline V gene data show CDR1 as MNHNY and CDR2 as SVGAGI (reference sequence). The V end was cut by 2 bases, the J end by 7 bases, with 18 bases between. This CDR3 spans 16 amino acids. CDR3 sequence: CASSYPDGGGGQPQHF. The CDR3 DNA reads as TGTGCCAGCAGTTACCCGGACGGGGGCGGGGGGCAGCCCCAGCATTTT.

This clonotype came up many times. The genes are TRBV4-3 and TRBJ2-1; a possible D gene is TRBD1 (6 bases). The germline V and J ends were trimmed by 0 bases and 1 base, with 16 bases remaining between them. The CDR3 is made up of 18 amino acids. Per germline, CDR1 LGHNA and CDR2 YSLEER. This CDR3 reads CASSQEWWGPSSYNEQFF. The CDR3 nucleotides are TGCGCCAGCAGCCAAGAATGGTGGGGGCCATCTTCCTACAATGAGCAGTTCTTC.

The V and J genes are TRBV20-1 and TRBJ2-7; maybe TRBD2 (5 bases). The ends were cut back, 3 bases at V and 0 bases at J, with 9 bases in the middle. The CDR3 has 13 amino acids. Germline V gene sequence: CDR1 DFQATT, CDR2 SNEGSKA (reference sequence). The DNA for the CDR3 is TGCAGTGCTAGGGCTAGCAACTCCTACGAGCAGTACTTC. Its protein product is CSARASNSYEQYF.

The V and J genes are TRBV20-1 and TRBJ2-1, with 12 nucleotides matching TRBD2. J lost 0 bases, V lost 3 bases, and 6 bases had no gene match. The CDR3 is made up of 17 amino acids. Germline CDR1 DFQATT, CDR2 SNEGSKA (reference sequence). CDR3 in amino acids: CSASWLAGGSSYNEQFF. Written as DNA, the CDR3 is TGCAGTGCTAGCTGGCTAGCGGGGGGGAGCTCCTACAATGAGCAGTTCTTC.